A single sample gave rise to the 17 T cell receptor beta chains below, sequenced in a study of T-cell reconstitution after alpha-beta-depleted transplantation in children. Library preparation (for TCRbeta) was performed with unique molecular identifiers. TCRdb reprocessed the PCR reads with MiXCR, giving one entry per CDR3 protein. The data contain about 470,000 distinct CDR3 sequences, approximately 42% of them singletons. The sample in question was PBMCs, obtained before TCRalphabeta/CD19-depleted stem cell transplant. The receptors were sampled from a girl aged 2 to 9 with aplastic anemia, due to receive a stem cell transplant.

V and J are TRBV5-6 and TRBJ2-6; D gene uncertain. Deletions cut 5 bases from V and 1 base from J, with 13 bases between. The CDR3 runs to 16 residues. CDR1 is SGHDT, CDR2 YYEEEE, per germline. In DNA form, the CDR3 reads TGTGCCAGCAGGACGCCCGGGTGGTCTGGGGCCAACGTCCTGACTTTC. Translation: CASRTPGWSGANVLTF.

The chain links TRBV7-9 to TRBJ2-5, with D unresolved. Germline CDR1 is SEHNR and CDR2 is FQNEAQ (reference sequence). Between the trimmed V and J ends, which lost 8 bases and 2 bases, there was a span of 12 bases. This CDR3 has 13 amino acids. The CDR3 spells CASSPPRQETQYF. The CDR3 DNA is TGTGCCAGCTCACCCCCGCGGCAAGAGACCCAGTACTTC.

This clonotype has more than one count but fewer than ten. The chain uses TRBV7-9 and TRBJ1-2, with 9 nucleotides matching TRBD1. Per germline, CDR1 SEHNR and CDR2 FQNEAQ (reference sequence). V was clipped by 4 bases and J by 9 bases; unmatched bases: 9. This CDR3 spans 14 amino acids. The CDR3 here is CASSSTGGWIRYTF. The CDR3 coding sequence is TGTGCCAGCAGCTCCACAGGGGGCTGGATCCGCTACACCTTC.

This chain uses TRBV5-1 with TRBJ1-2; weak D call: TRBD1 (6 bases). Trimming took off 2 bases at V and 3 bases at J, with 17 bases between the two ends. This CDR3 is 16 amino acids long. Germline CDR1 SGHRS, CDR2 YFSETQ. In DNA form, the CDR3 reads TGCGCCAGCAGCTTCCCCCTAGGGGGAATGGACTATGGCTACACCTTC. Protein product: CASSFPLGGMDYGYTF.

The count of this clonotype is one. V usage is TRBV4-1 and J usage is TRBJ2-1, with 11 bases aligning to TRBD2. This CDR3 is built from 16 residues. Germline CDR1 reads MGHRA; CDR2 reads YSYEKL. J lost 7 bases, V lost 4 bases, and 9 bases had no gene match. The CDR3 region has the DNA TGCGCCAGCAGCCGAATTAGCGGGGGGGCCGGGAATGAGCAGTTCTTC. This translates into CASSRISGGAGNEQFF.

This clonotype was detected ten times or more. The CDR3 nucleotides read TGTGCCAGCAGCATTGATAGCACAGATACGCAGTATTTT. Amino acids: CASSIDSTDTQYF. V gene TRBV7-2 combines with J gene TRBJ2-3; no firm D call. Germline V gives CDR1 SGHTA, CDR2 FQGNSA. V was shortened by 5 bases and J by 0 bases, with 6 bases between the two germline ends. This CDR3 region has 13 residues.

A few counts support this clonotype. As DNA, the CDR3 is TGCAGTGCTAGAGATCATCGGGCGGGAGGAGGAAAGACCCAGTACTTC. It specifies CSARDHRAGGGKTQYF. This chain links TRBV20-1 with TRBJ2-5; 8 nucleotides match TRBD2. The J segment lost 6 bases and the V segment lost 0 bases, leaving 12 bases of the junction unmatched. Germline assignment: CDR1 DFQATT and CDR2 SNEGSKA (reference sequence). This CDR3 is 16 amino acids long.

This clonotype was seen more than once but under ten times. The chain employs TRBV4-2 and TRBJ1-5; the D is unclear. The CDR3 extends over 18 amino acids. The V and J ends lost 0 bases and 1 base respectively, with 16 bases between them. The germline V gene has CDR1 LGHNA and CDR2 YNFKEQ. The CDR3 DNA sequence: TGTGCCAGCAGCCAAGATCCCCAACTGACTGCCAGCAATCAGCCCCAGCATTTT. Translation gives CASSQDPQLTASNQPQHF.

Points on this clonotype: Compared with germline, one end of the junction differs, possibly owing to a read error. The chain couples TRBV27 to TRBJ1-1, with TRBD1 as a possible D gene (5 bases). Germline V gene sequence: CDR1 MNHEY, CDR2 SMNVEV (reference sequence). The length of the CDR3 is 14 residues. The DNA of the CDR3 is TGTGCCACCAGTTTGTACAGGCAGAACACTGAAGCTTTCTTT. Translation gives CATSLYRQNTEAFF.

V and J are TRBV15 and TRBJ1-3; TRBD1 is a possible D gene (6 bases). The CDR3 covers 19 residues. From germline, CDR1 is LNHNV and CDR2 YYDKDF (reference sequence). Trimming took 0 bases from V and 8 from J, leaving 26 bases between them. The CDR3 loop is CATSRDLSGRARGGYTIYF. The CDR3 DNA sequence: TGTGCCACCAGCAGAGACCTCTCCGGACGCGCCCGAGGGGGTTACACCATATATTTT.

This clonotype was picked up many times. This rearrangement joins TRBV29-1 to TRBJ2-7; either TRBD1 or TRBD2 may fit D (5 bases each). This CDR3 comprises 14 residues. V dropped 0 bases and J dropped 5 bases, with 14 bases sitting between them. CDR1 and CDR2 (germline): SQVTM, ANQGSEA. The CDR3 DNA sequence: TGCAGCGTTGAAGAACGAGGGTTGGGGGACGAGCAGTACTTC. Translation gives CSVEERGLGDEQYF.

This clonotype was recorded many times. The genes are TRBV20-1 and TRBJ1-2, with D possibly matching TRBD1 (6 bases). This CDR3 contains 12 residues. Germline CDR1 and CDR2: DFQATT and SNEGSKA (reference sequence). CDR3 loop: CSENDRTRGYTF. CDR3 bases: TGCAGCGAAAACGACAGGACGAGGGGCTACACCTTC.

This clonotype was observed at least ten times. CDR3 sequence: CASSPGGSTDTQYF. The CDR3 bases are TGTGCCAGCAGCCCCGGGGGAAGCACAGATACGCAGTATTTT. J is TRBJ2-3 and V is TRBV7-2; D is possibly TRBD2 (6 bases). V lost 5 bases and J lost 0, with 9 bases in between. CDR1 SGHTA and CDR2 FQGNSA come from the germline V gene. The CDR3 sequence is 14 residues long.

In this sample, this clonotype turned up many times. V gene TRBV7-2 combines with J gene TRBJ2-2, with D possibly being TRBD2 (6 bases). Per the germline V gene, CDR1 is SGHTA and CDR2 is FQGNSA. The length of the CDR3 is 16 residues. V lost 1 base and J 3 bases, leaving 12 bases between the germline ends. The CDR3 nucleotides read TGTGCCAGCAGCTTAGTGGGGGGACTCGACACCGGGGAGCTGTTTTTT. Its protein is CASSLVGGLDTGELFF. Combining the CDR3 with reference TRBV7-2 and TRBJ2-2 gives the whole variable domain GAGVSQSPSNKVTEKGKDVELRCDPISGHTALYWYRQSLGQGLEFLIYFQGNSAPDKSGLPSDRFSAERTGGSVSTLTIQRTQQEDSAVYLCASSLVGGLDTGELFFGEGSRLTVL.

CDR3 in amino acids: CSATGSPYEQYF. Here the CDR3 DNA reads TGCAGTGCTACGGGCTCGCCCTACGAGCAGTACTTC. This chain joins TRBV20-1 and TRBJ2-7; D ambiguous. Germline V lookup: CDR1 DFQATT, CDR2 SNEGSKA (reference sequence). CDR3 length: 12 amino acids. The germline V and J ends were trimmed by 4 bases and 2 bases, with 9 bases remaining between them.

The genes are TRBV7-9 and TRBJ1-2, with D possibly matching TRBD1 (5 bases). CDR1 is SEHNR, CDR2 FQNEAQ, per germline (reference sequence). Trimming took off 8 bases at V and 2 bases at J, with 9 bases between the two ends. This CDR3 region has 12 residues. The DNA of the CDR3 is TGTGCCAGCGACAGTCCGAACTATGGCTACACCTTC. This encodes CASDSPNYGYTF.

This clonotype has just a few counts. The CDR3 DNA sequence: TGTGCCAGCAGCCAATATGGGGTGAGGGACAGGGCCTACGAGCAGTACTTC. Residues: CASSQYGVRDRAYEQYF. This sequence joins TRBV6-1 and TRBJ2-7; 9 nucleotides line up with TRBD1. Unmatched junction bases numbered 14, after V lost 6 bases and J lost 2 bases. CDR1 MNHNS and CDR2 SASEGT come from the germline V gene. This CDR3 spans 17 amino acids.